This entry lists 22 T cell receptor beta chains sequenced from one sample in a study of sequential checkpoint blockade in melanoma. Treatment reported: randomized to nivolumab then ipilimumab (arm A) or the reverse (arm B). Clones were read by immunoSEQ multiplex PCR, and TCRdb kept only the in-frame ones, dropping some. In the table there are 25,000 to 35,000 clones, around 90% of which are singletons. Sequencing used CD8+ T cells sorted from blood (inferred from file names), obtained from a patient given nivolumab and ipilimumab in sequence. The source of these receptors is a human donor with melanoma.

The CDR3 nucleotides read TGCGCCAGCAGACAGTCCTCCTACGGCTACACCTTC. Residues: CASRQSSYGYTF. The chain has TRBV5-1 and TRBJ1-2; D unresolved. This CDR3 region has 12 residues. The V gene's germline CDR1 is SGHRS and CDR2 YFSETQ. V lost 5 bases and J 8 bases, leaving 13 bases between the germline ends. Together with reference TRBV5-1 and TRBJ1-2, the CDR3 gives the full variable domain: KAGVTQTPRYLIKTRGQQVTLSCSPISGHRSVSWYQQTPGQGLQFLFEYFSETQRNKGNFPGRFSGRQFSNSRSEMNVSTLELGDSALYLCASRQSSYGYTFGSGTRLTVV.

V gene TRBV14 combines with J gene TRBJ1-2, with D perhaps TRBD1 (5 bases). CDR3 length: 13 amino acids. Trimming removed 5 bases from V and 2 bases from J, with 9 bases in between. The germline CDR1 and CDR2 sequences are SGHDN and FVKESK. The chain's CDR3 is CASSTGTNYGYTF. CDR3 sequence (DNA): TGTGCCAGCAGCACAGGCACAAACTATGGCTACACCTTC.

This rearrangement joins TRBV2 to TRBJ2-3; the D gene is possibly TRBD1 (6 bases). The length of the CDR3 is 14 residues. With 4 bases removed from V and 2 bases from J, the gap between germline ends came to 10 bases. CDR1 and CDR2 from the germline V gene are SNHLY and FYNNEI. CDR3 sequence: CASSAGAFTDTQYF. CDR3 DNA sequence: TGTGCCAGCAGTGCAGGGGCGTTCACAGATACGCAGTATTTT.

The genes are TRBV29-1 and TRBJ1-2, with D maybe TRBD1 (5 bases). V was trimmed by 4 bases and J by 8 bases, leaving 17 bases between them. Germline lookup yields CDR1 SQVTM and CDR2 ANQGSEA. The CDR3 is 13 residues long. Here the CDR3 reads CSVVVQALEGYTF. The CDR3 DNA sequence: TGCAGCGTTGTAGTACAGGCTCTGGAAGGCTACACCTTC.

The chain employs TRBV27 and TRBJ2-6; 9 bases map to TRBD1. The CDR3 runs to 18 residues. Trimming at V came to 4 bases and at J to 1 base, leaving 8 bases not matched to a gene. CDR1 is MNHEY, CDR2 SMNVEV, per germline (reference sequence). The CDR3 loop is CASSSPGQGGSGANVLTF. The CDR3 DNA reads TGTGCCAGCAGTTCTCCGGGACAGGGAGGGTCTGGGGCCAACGTCCTGACTTTC.

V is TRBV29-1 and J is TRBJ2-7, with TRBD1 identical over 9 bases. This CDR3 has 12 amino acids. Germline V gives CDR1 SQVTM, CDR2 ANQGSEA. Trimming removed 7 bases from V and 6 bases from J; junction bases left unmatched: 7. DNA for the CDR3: TGCAGCGCCCCGGGACAGGGCGGCGAGCAGTACTTC. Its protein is CSAPGQGGEQYF.

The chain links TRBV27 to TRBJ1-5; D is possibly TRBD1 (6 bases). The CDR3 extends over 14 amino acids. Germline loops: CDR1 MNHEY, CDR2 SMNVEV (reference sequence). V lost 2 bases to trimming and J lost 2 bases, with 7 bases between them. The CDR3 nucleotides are TGTGCCAGCAGTTTAGCAGGGGGCAATCAGCCCCAGCATTTT. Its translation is CASSLAGGNQPQHF.

The CDR3 spells CASSSSPSRGLAALETQYF. The CDR3 coding sequence is TGTGCCAGCAGCTCCAGTCCCTCTCGGGGACTAGCTGCCTTAGAGACCCAGTACTTC. The chain has TRBV7-2 and TRBJ2-5; TRBD2 matches at 9 bases. This CDR3 is built from 19 residues. V lost 4 bases to trimming and J lost 4 bases; unmatched junction nucleotides: 19. The germline V gene encodes CDR1 SGHTA and CDR2 FQGNSA. The variable domain in full, completed from reference TRBV7-2 and TRBJ2-5, reads GAGVSQSPSNKVTEKGKDVELRCDPISGHTALYWYRQSLGQGLEFLIYFQGNSAPDKSGLPSDRFSAERTGGSVSTLTIQRTQQEDSAVYLCASSSSPSRGLAALETQYFGPGTRLLVL.

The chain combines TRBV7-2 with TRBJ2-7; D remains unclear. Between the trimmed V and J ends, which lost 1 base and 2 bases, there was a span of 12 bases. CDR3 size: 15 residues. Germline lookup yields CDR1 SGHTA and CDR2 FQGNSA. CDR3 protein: CASSLGSFLPYEQYF. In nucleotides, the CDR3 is TGTGCCAGCAGCTTAGGAAGCTTCCTCCCCTACGAGCAGTACTTC.

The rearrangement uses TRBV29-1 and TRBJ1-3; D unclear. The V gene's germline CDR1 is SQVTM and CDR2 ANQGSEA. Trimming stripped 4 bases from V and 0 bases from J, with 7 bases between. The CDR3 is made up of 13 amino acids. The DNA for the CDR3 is TGCAGCGTTGCGTCGGGCTCTGGAAACACCATATATTTT. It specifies CSVASGSGNTIYF.

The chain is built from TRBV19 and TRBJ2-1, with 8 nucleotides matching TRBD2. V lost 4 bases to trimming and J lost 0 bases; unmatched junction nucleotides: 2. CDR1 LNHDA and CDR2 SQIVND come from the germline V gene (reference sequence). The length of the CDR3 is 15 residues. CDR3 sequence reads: CASSTSGSSYNEQFF. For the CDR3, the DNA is TGTGCCAGTAGTACCAGCGGGAGCTCCTACAATGAGCAGTTCTTC. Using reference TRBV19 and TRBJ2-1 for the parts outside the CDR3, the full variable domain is DGGITQSPKYLFRKEGQNVTLSCEQNLNHDAMYWYRQDPGQGLRLIYYSQIVNDFQKGDIAEGYSVSREKKESFPLTVTSAQKNPTAFYLCASSTSGSSYNEQFFGPGTRLTVL.

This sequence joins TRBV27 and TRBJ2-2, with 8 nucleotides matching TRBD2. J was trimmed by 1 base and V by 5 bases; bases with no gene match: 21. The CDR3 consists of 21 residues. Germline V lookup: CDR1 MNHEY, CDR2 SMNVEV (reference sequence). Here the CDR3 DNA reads TGTGCCAGCAGTCCAATCAGGGGTGGAGCGGGAGATGAGAGGAACACCGGGGAGCTGTTTTTT. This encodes CASSPIRGGAGDERNTGELFF.

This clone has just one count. The CDR3 here is CASSYGQVNYGYTF. As DNA, the CDR3 is TGTGCCAGCAGTTACGGGCAGGTCAACTATGGCTACACCTTC. J is TRBJ1-2 and V is TRBV6-5; D uncertain. The V gene's germline CDR1 is MNHEY and CDR2 SVGAGI. The V and J ends lost 2 bases and 2 bases respectively, with 9 bases between them. There are 14 residues in the CDR3.

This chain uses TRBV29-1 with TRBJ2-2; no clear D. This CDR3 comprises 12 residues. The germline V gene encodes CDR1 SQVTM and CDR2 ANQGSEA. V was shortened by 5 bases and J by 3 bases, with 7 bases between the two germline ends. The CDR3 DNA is TGCAGCGTTCGAGCTGACACCGGGGAGCTGTTTTTT. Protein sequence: CSVRADTGELFF.

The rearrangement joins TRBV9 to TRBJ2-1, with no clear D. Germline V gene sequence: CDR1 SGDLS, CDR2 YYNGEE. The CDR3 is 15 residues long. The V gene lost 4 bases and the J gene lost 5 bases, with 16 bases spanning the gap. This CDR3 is CASSLQSLEDNEQFF. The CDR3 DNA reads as TGTGCCAGCAGCCTACAGTCACTCGAAGACAATGAGCAGTTCTTC.

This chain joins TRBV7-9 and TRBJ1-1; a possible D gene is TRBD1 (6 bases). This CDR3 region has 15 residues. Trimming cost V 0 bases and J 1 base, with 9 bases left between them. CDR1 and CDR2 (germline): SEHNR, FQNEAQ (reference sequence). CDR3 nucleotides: TGTGCCAGCAGCTTAGCTCAGGGGAGGAACACTGAAGCTTTCTTT. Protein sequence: CASSLAQGRNTEAFF.

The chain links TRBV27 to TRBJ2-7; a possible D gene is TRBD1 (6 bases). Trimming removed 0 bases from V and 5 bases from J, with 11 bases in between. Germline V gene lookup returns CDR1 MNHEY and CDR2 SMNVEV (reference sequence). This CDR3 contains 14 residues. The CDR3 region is CASSLSTSGDEQYV. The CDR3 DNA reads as TGTGCCAGCAGTTTATCAACCTCAGGGGACGAGCAGTACGTC.

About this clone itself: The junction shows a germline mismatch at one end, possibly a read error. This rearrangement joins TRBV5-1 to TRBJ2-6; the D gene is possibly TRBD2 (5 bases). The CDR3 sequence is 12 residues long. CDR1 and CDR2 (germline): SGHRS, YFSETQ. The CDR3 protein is CASSLEGFLGSF. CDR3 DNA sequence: TGCGCCAGCAGCCTCGAGGGTTTCTTGGGGAGTTTC.

The CDR3: CASSLVATNEKLFF. As DNA, the CDR3 is TGTGCCAGCAGCCTCGTAGCAACTAATGAAAAACTGTTTTTT. The chain combines TRBV5-6 with TRBJ1-4; no firm D call. The germline V gene has CDR1 SGHDT and CDR2 YYEEEE. Between the trimmed V and J ends, which lost 4 bases and 0 bases, there was a span of 7 bases. The CDR3 spans 14 residues.

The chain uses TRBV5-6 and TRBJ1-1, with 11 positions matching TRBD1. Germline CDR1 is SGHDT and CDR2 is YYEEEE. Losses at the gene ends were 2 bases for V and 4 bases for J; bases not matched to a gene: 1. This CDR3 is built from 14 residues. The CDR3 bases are TGTGCCAGCAGCTTCGGGACAGGGGGCACTGAAGCTTTCTTT. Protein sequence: CASSFGTGGTEAFF. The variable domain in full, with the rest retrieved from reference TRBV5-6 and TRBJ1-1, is DAGVTQSPTHLIKTRGQQVTLRCSPKSGHDTVSWYQQALGQGPQFIFQYYEEEERQRGNFPDRFSGHQFPNYSSELNVNALLLGDSALYLCASSFGTGGTEAFFGQGTRLTVV.

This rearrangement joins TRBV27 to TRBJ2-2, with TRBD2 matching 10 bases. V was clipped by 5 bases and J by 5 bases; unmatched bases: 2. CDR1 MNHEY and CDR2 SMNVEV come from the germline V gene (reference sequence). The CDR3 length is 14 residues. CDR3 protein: CASSTGLATGELFF. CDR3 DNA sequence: TGTGCCAGCAGTACGGGACTAGCGACCGGGGAGCTGTTTTTT.

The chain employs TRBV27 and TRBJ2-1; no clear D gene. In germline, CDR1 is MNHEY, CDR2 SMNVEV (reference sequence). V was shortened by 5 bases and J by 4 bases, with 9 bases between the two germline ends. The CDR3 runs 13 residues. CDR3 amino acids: CASSTQQYNEQFF. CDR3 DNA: TGTGCCAGCAGTACACAACAATACAATGAGCAGTTCTTC.